The 21 T cell receptor beta chains presented below share a single source sample, sequenced in a study of radiation and T cells in renal cell carcinoma. The treatment is: treatment-naive control, cytoreductive nephrectomy. Assay: immunoSEQ multiplex PCR; the TCRdb copy retains only in-frame clones and omits some. In the table there are approximately 14,000 clones, around 57% of which are singletons. The specimen was tumor tissue, collected from a patient whose treatment was nephrectomy without radiotherapy. The receptor set was obtained from a man aged 45-65 years with renal cell carcinoma.

The genes are TRBV6-5 and TRBJ2-3; D not certain. From germline, CDR1 is MNHEY and CDR2 SVGAGI. Trimming shortened V by 5 bases and J by 1 base, and 7 bases separated the two germline ends. The CDR3 contains 13 residues. CDR3 residues: CASSDQGTDTQYF. The CDR3 region has the DNA TGTGCCAGCAGTGATCAAGGCACAGATACGCAGTATTTT.

The rearrangement uses TRBV7-9 and TRBJ1-1; 8 nucleotides line up with TRBD1. V shed 4 bases, J shed 6 bases, and the junction held 13 bases outside the gene matches. Germline values: CDR1 SEHNR, CDR2 FQNEAQ (reference sequence). The CDR3 is 16 residues long. In DNA, the CDR3 is TGTGCCAGCAGCTCGTCAGGGGCAGGGGGCATTGCTGAAGCTTTCTTT. This codes for CASSSSGAGGIAEAFF.

The chain carries TRBV6-1 and TRBJ2-3, with D perhaps TRBD1 (6 bases). Trimming pared 9 bases from V and 1 base from J, leaving 17 bases between. CDR3 length: 15 amino acids. CDR1 and CDR2 (germline): MNHNS, SASEGT. In DNA form, the CDR3 reads TGTGCCAGTGACACAGGGATTTTGGGCACAGATACGCAGTATTTT. It specifies CASDTGILGTDTQYF.

This rearrangement joins TRBV2 to TRBJ1-1; D is unclear. The CDR3 has 12 amino acids. Germline assignment: CDR1 SNHLY and CDR2 FYNNEI. V was cut by 4 bases and J by 0 bases, with 3 bases left in between. CDR3: CASSVLNTEAFF. DNA of the CDR3: TGTGCCAGCAGTGTGCTGAACACTGAAGCTTTCTTT. The full variable domain, its missing parts supplied by reference TRBV2 and TRBJ1-1, is EPEVTQTPSHQVTQMGQEVILRCVPISNHLYFYWYRQILGQKVEFLVSFYNNEISEKSEIFDDQFSVERPDGSNFTLKIRSTKLEDSAMYFCASSVLNTEAFFGQGTRLTVV.

V is TRBV19 and J is TRBJ2-3; no clear D. Per the germline V gene, CDR1 is LNHDA and CDR2 is SQIVND (reference sequence). The CDR3 totals 15 residues. The V and J ends lost 7 bases and 0 bases respectively, with 14 bases between them. The chain's CDR3 is CASTDRLLSTDTQYF. CDR3 sequence (DNA): TGTGCCAGTACCGATAGGCTACTTAGCACAGATACGCAGTATTTT.

V and J are TRBV19 and TRBJ1-1, with D uncertain. V was clipped by 4 bases and J by 0 bases, with 9 bases between them. The CDR3 consists of 14 residues. Germline CDR1 and CDR2: LNHDA and SQIVND (reference sequence). The CDR3 loop reads CASSTVQLNTEAFF. CDR3 bases: TGTGCCAGTAGTACCGTACAGTTGAACACTGAAGCTTTCTTT.

The chain couples TRBV5-8 to TRBJ2-1; TRBD2 agrees at 7 bases. With 2 bases clipped from V and 8 bases from J, the junction kept 7 bases outside the gene matches. CDR1 SGHTS and CDR2 YDEGEE come from the germline V gene. The CDR3 has 14 amino acids. Here the CDR3 reads CASSFQGGIDEQFF. Here the CDR3 DNA reads TGTGCCAGCAGCTTCCAGGGAGGGATCGATGAGCAGTTCTTC. The entire variable domain, with the rest obtained from reference TRBV5-8 and TRBJ2-1, is as follows: EAGVTQSPTHLIKTRGQQATLRCSPISGHTSVYWYQQALGLGLQFLLWYDEGEERNRGNFPPRFSGRQFPNYSSELNVNALELEDSALYLCASSFQGGIDEQFFGPGTRLTVL.

V gene TRBV19 combines with J gene TRBJ1-1, with TRBD1 identical over 8 bases. Per germline, CDR1 LNHDA and CDR2 SQIVND (reference sequence). V dropped 3 bases and J dropped 4; count of bases not matched to a gene: 7. The CDR3 is 15 amino acids. The CDR3 bases are TGTGCCAGTAGTATTTTGACAGGGGCCAGCACTGAAGCTTTCTTT. As protein: CASSILTGASTEAFF.

This chain joins TRBV27 and TRBJ1-5; possibly TRBD1 for D (5 bases). V was clipped by 3 bases and J by 3 bases, with 9 bases between them. The germline CDR1 and CDR2 sequences are MNHEY and SMNVEV (reference sequence). The CDR3 sequence is 14 residues long. CDR3 DNA: TGTGCCAGCAGTTTGCTAGGGGCCAATCAGCCCCAGCATTTT. Its protein is CASSLLGANQPQHF.

This sequence joins TRBV5-6 and TRBJ2-1, with D unclear. This CDR3 contains 11 residues. The germline CDR1 and CDR2 sequences are SGHDT and YYEEEE. Trimming pared 1 base from V and 8 bases from J, leaving 4 bases between. The CDR3 protein is CASSLSHEQFF. The DNA of the CDR3 is TGTGCCAGCAGCTTGTCGCATGAGCAGTTCTTC.

This clone was found once. The J gene is TRBJ2-7, the V gene TRBV5-5, with 8 bases identical to TRBD1. V lost 4 bases to trimming and J lost 7 bases; unmatched junction nucleotides: 13. The CDR3 is 15 amino acids. Germline lookup yields CDR1 SGHKS and CDR2 YYEKEE (reference sequence). The CDR3 loop reads CASSPRSGTGLEQYF. The CDR3 DNA sequence: TGTGCCAGCAGCCCCAGATCCGGGACAGGCTTGGAGCAGTACTTC.

J is TRBJ1-5 and V is TRBV4-1; 9 nucleotides align to TRBD1. Germline CDR1 MGHRA, CDR2 YSYEKL. This CDR3 region has 17 residues. The V segment lost 0 bases and the J segment 1 base; nucleotides outside the gene matches: 4. The CDR3 coding sequence is TGCGCCAGCAGCCAAGACTGGACAGGGGAGAGCAATCAGCCCCAGCATTTT. Residues: CASSQDWTGESNQPQHF.

The V and J genes are TRBV4-1 and TRBJ1-6; 7 bases are shared with TRBD1. Trimming took 5 bases from V and 5 from J; bases not matched to a gene: 9. The CDR3 is 16 residues long. In germline, CDR1 is MGHRA, CDR2 YSYEKL. In nucleotides, the CDR3 is TGCGCCAGCAGCTTAAGACAGGGAGGGAATAATTCACCCCTCCACTTT. Protein product: CASSLRQGGNNSPLHF.

This clone was seen only a few times. DNA for the CDR3: TGTGCCAGCAGCTCGGACAGCTACAATGAGCAGTTCTTC. Translating it yields CASSSDSYNEQFF. The chain links TRBV11-3 to TRBJ2-1; D is perhaps TRBD1 (6 bases). V was trimmed by 4 bases and J by 3 bases, leaving 7 bases between them. The CDR3 runs to 13 residues. Germline CDR1 reads SGHNT; CDR2 reads YENEEA. The full variable domain, its missing parts supplied by reference TRBV11-3 and TRBJ2-1, is EAGVVQSPRYKIIEKKQPVAFWCNPISGHNTLYWYLQNLGQGPELLIRYENEEAVDDSQLPKDRFSAERLKGVDSTLKIQPAELGDSAVYLCASSSDSYNEQFFGPGTRLTVL.

The J gene is TRBJ1-5, the V gene TRBV2; 7 bases align to TRBD1. CDR1 is SNHLY, CDR2 FYNNEI, per germline. This CDR3 has 14 amino acids. The V segment lost 5 bases and the J segment 7 bases; nucleotides outside the gene matches: 8. CDR3 sequence (DNA): TGTGCCAGCAGTCCCAGGGGGGGAATGCAGCCCCAGCATTTT. It is translated as CASSPRGGMQPQHF.

This clone occurred a few times. The chain has TRBV9 and TRBJ2-3; no reliable D call. The CDR3 is 13 amino acids. Between the trimmed V and J ends, which lost 4 bases and 1 base, there was a span of 7 bases. CDR1 is SGDLS, CDR2 YYNGEE, per germline. The DNA of the CDR3 is TGTGCCAGCAGCCCTTCACGCACAGATACGCAGTATTTT. It yields the protein CASSPSRTDTQYF.

The chain uses TRBV5-1 and TRBJ1-4; 9 nucleotides agree with TRBD1. Germline V gene lookup returns CDR1 SGHRS and CDR2 YFSETQ. J lost 6 bases, V lost 3 bases, and 3 bases had no gene match. The CDR3 is 14 amino acids. DNA for the CDR3: TGCGCCAGCAGCTCCACAGGGGGCCATGAAAAACTGTTTTTT. This sequence encodes CASSSTGGHEKLFF.

The chain carries TRBV19 and TRBJ1-2; 8 nucleotides agree with TRBD1. The junction had 10 bases not matched to a gene; V was cut back by 0 bases and J by 4 bases. The CDR3 has 17 amino acids. In germline, CDR1 is LNHDA, CDR2 SQIVND (reference sequence). In nucleotides, the CDR3 is TGTGCCAGTAGTATAGATCTGCAGACAGGGGCAGGCTATGGCTACACCTTC. It specifies CASSIDLQTGAGYGYTF.

The chain is built from TRBV13 and TRBJ2-3; TRBD1 aligns across 9 bases. The germline CDR1 and CDR2 sequences are PRHDT and FYEKMQ (reference sequence). The CDR3 has 14 residues. V lost 2 bases, J lost 4 bases, and 1 base stayed unmatched. DNA of the CDR3: TGTGCCAGCAGCTTAAGACAGGGGGCAGATACGCAGTATTTT. Protein sequence: CASSLRQGADTQYF.

V is TRBV29-1 and J is TRBJ1-4; 8 positions match TRBD1. Germline loops: CDR1 SQVTM, CDR2 ANQGSEA. J gave up 4 bases and V 6 bases, and 7 bases lay outside the gene matches. The CDR3 totals 14 residues. CDR3 nucleotides: TGCAGCGTGGGATCAGGGGGCTTTAATGAAAAACTGTTTTTT. Encoded protein: CSVGSGGFNEKLFF.

The rearrangement joins TRBV11-2 to TRBJ2-7; 7 bases line up with TRBD1. The trim removed 6 bases at V and 1 base at J, leaving 6 bases unmatched. This CDR3 is built from 14 residues. Germline CDR1 is SGHAT and CDR2 is FQNNGV. CDR3 protein: CASRSPGQSYEQYF. The CDR3 DNA is TGTGCCAGCAGGTCACCGGGACAGTCCTACGAGCAGTACTTC. The full variable domain, its missing parts supplied by reference TRBV11-2 and TRBJ2-7, is EAGVAQSPRYKIIEKRQSVAFWCNPISGHATLYWYQQILGQGPKLLIQFQNNGVVDDSQLPKDRFSAERLKGVDSTLKIQPAKLEDSAVYLCASRSPGQSYEQYFGPGTRLTVT.